The 22 T cell receptor beta chains below all came from one sample that was sequenced in a study of response to subunit inactivated influenza vaccine. TCRdb reprocessed the RT-PCR reads via MiXCR and lists one record per CDR3 protein. Of 500,000 or so distinct CDR3 sequences in the sample, 15% to 20% were seen once. This specimen was CD4+ T cells sorted from PBMCs, taken about 23 months after vaccination. The receptors originated from a man in his fifties or sixties who received an inactivated influenza vaccine.

The genes are TRBV3-1 and TRBJ2-5, with D unresolved. With 2 bases removed from V and 4 bases from J, the gap between germline ends came to 8 bases. The germline CDR1 and CDR2 sequences are LGHDT and YNNKEL (reference sequence). The CDR3 extends over 13 amino acids. CDR3 in amino acids: CASSQRSVETQYF. CDR3 DNA: TGTGCCAGCAGCCAACGAAGCGTAGAGACCCAGTACTTC.

This clonotype was counted a few times. The rearrangement uses TRBV5-1 and TRBJ2-5; TRBD1 agrees at 8 bases. The germline V gene has CDR1 SGHRS and CDR2 YFSETQ. The CDR3 spans 14 residues. Trimming at V came to 4 bases and at J to 4 bases, leaving 6 bases not matched to a gene. The chain's CDR3 is CASSAGQGRETQYF. The CDR3 nucleotides are TGCGCCAGCAGCGCCGGACAGGGAAGAGAGACCCAGTACTTC.

The chain is built from TRBV4-3 and TRBJ2-7; 10 positions agree with TRBD2. CDR1 and CDR2 from the germline V gene are LGHNA and YSLEER. Unmatched junction bases numbered 3, after V lost 1 base and J lost 0 bases. CDR3 length equals 16 residues. The CDR3 region is CASSQAVAGGSYEQYF. In DNA, the CDR3 is TGCGCCAGCAGCCAAGCCGTAGCGGGGGGCTCCTACGAGCAGTACTTC.

This clonotype was recorded at least ten times. The V and J genes are TRBV6-2 or TRBV6-3 and TRBJ1-1; D unresolved. Germline V gene lookup returns CDR1 MNHEY and CDR2 SVGEGT. Trimming left V 2 bases short and J 2 bases short, with 12 bases between. This CDR3 is 15 amino acids long. The CDR3 DNA reads TGTGCCAGCAGTTACAGTGACGGACCAAACACTGAAGCTTTCTTT. Residues: CASSYSDGPNTEAFF.

The chain combines TRBV5-1 with TRBJ2-1, with TRBD2 matching over 7 bases. There are 15 residues in the CDR3. The V gene end was trimmed by 2 bases and the J gene end by 3 bases; junction bases not matched to a gene: 5. In germline, CDR1 is SGHRS, CDR2 YFSETQ. CDR3 sequence: CASSFTSVDYNEQFF. The DNA of the CDR3 is TGCGCCAGCAGCTTTACTAGCGTTGACTACAATGAGCAGTTCTTC.

This clonotype showed up just a few times. V usage is TRBV4-2 and J usage is TRBJ1-4; no clear D. Deletions cut 1 base from V and 5 bases from J, with 11 bases between. CDR1 and CDR2 from the germline V gene are LGHNA and YNFKEQ. The CDR3 is made up of 15 amino acids. CDR3 amino acids: CASSQAPLANEKLFF. For the CDR3, the DNA is TGTGCCAGCAGCCAAGCCCCGCTAGCGAATGAAAAACTGTTTTTT.

The table lists this clonotype with a few counts. The chain employs TRBV5-5 and TRBJ1-2; D call uncertain. The ends were cut back, 0 bases at V and 4 bases at J, with 7 bases in the middle. The CDR3 consists of 13 residues. Per germline, CDR1 SGHKS and CDR2 YYEKEE (reference sequence). Written as DNA, the CDR3 is TGTGCCAGCAGCTTGGTGGGATCCTATGGCTACACCTTC. This sequence encodes CASSLVGSYGYTF.

This clonotype was recorded many times. The V and J genes are TRBV5-1 and TRBJ2-7; 7 bases match TRBD1. In germline, CDR1 is SGHRS, CDR2 YFSETQ. This CDR3 has 12 residues. J gave up 6 bases and V 4 bases, and 4 bases lay outside the gene matches. CDR3 residues: CASSPGQVEQYF. Here the CDR3 DNA reads TGCGCCAGCAGCCCCGGACAGGTCGAGCAGTACTTC.

This clonotype was picked up a small number of times. This chain connects TRBV4-3 to TRBJ1-4; D gene unclear. CDR1 is LGHNA, CDR2 YSLEER, per germline. The V end was cut by 0 bases, the J end by 2 bases, with 10 bases between. The CDR3 length is 16 residues. The DNA of the CDR3 is TGCGCCAGCAGCCAAGAATACGACGGGACTAATGAAAAACTGTTTTTT. It encodes CASSQEYDGTNEKLFF.

The sample holds many counts of this clonotype. The chain couples TRBV6-1 to TRBJ2-5; D is unresolved. Trimming took off 3 bases at V and 5 bases at J, with 16 bases between the two ends. In germline, CDR1 is MNHNS, CDR2 SASEGT. The length of the CDR3 is 15 residues. DNA for the CDR3: TGTGCCAGCAGTGAGATGCCTAGGGAATGGGAGACCCAGTACTTC. Its translation: CASSEMPREWETQYF.

This clonotype was seen only a few times. V and J are TRBV4-2 and TRBJ1-4; D gene uncertain. Germline V gives CDR1 LGHNA, CDR2 YNFKEQ. Trimming cost V 0 bases and J 3 bases, with 14 bases left between them. The CDR3 is made up of 17 amino acids. CDR3 nucleotides: TGTGCCAGCAGCCAAGATCTTACGGGGAGTTCTAATGAAAAACTGTTTTTT. It yields the protein CASSQDLTGSSNEKLFF.

The chain combines TRBV29-1 with TRBJ1-1; no reliable D call. The CDR3 runs to 13 residues. Germline lookup yields CDR1 SQVTM and CDR2 ANQGSEA. Trimming left V 3 bases short and J 1 base short, with 9 bases between. CDR3 in amino acids: CSVEAGTNTEAFF. As DNA, the CDR3 is TGCAGCGTTGAGGCGGGAACGAACACTGAAGCTTTCTTT.

The chain combines TRBV5-1 with TRBJ1-2; D may be TRBD1 (5 bases). The CDR3 sequence is 12 residues long. V was clipped by 4 bases and J by 7 bases, with 11 bases between them. Germline CDR1 reads SGHRS; CDR2 reads YFSETQ. The CDR3 DNA sequence: TGCGCCAGCAGCCTGCCAGGGTCTGGCTACACCTTC. The encoded protein is CASSLPGSGYTF. The whole variable domain, remainder taken from reference TRBV5-1 and TRBJ1-2, is KAGVTQTPRYLIKTRGQQVTLSCSPISGHRSVSWYQQTPGQGLQFLFEYFSETQRNKGNFPGRFSGRQFSNSRSEMNVSTLELGDSALYLCASSLPGSGYTFGSGTRLTVV.

This clonotype was observed many times. This rearrangement joins TRBV5-1 to TRBJ2-2; 7 nucleotides line up with TRBD1. The ends lost 3 bases at V and 5 bases at J; junction bases unmatched: 4. CDR3 length: 14 residues. Germline-derived CDR1 and CDR2 are SGHRS and YFSETQ. The CDR3, as DNA: TGCGCCAGCAGCTCCGGGACAGCGACCGGGGAGCTGTTTTTT. Translated: CASSSGTATGELFF.

This clonotype was observed a few times. The rearrangement links TRBV3-1 to TRBJ2-7; 7 bases are shared with TRBD1. CDR1 is LGHDT and CDR2 is YNNKEL in the germline V gene (reference sequence). J lost 1 base, V lost 4 bases, and 7 bases had no gene match. The CDR3 is made up of 15 amino acids. The CDR3 here is CASSRAQGRSYEQYF. CDR3 DNA sequence: TGTGCCAGCAGCCGAGCACAGGGGAGATCCTACGAGCAGTACTTC.

The chain couples TRBV12-3 or TRBV12-4 to TRBJ1-5; a weak D match, TRBD1 (6 bases). This CDR3 has 16 amino acids. The V gene lost 6 bases and the J gene lost 0 bases, with 15 bases spanning the gap. The CDR3 bases are TGTGCCAGCAGACCCGGCAGGGGAACTAGCAATCAGCCCCAGCATTTT. Protein: CASRPGRGTSNQPQHF.

The rearrangement uses TRBV6-1 and TRBJ2-2; 10 bases agree with TRBD2. CDR1 and CDR2 from the germline V gene are MNHNS and SASEGT. The V gene end was trimmed by 6 bases and the J gene end by 6 bases; junction bases not matched to a gene: 10. The CDR3 consists of 16 residues. The CDR3 region is CASRTTGTSAAGELFF. CDR3 bases: TGTGCCAGCAGAACCACCGGGACTAGCGCTGCCGGGGAGCTGTTTTTT.

The sample holds many counts of this clonotype. The CDR3 protein is CSAWTPGGETEAFF. The CDR3 nucleotides read TGCAGTGCGTGGACCCCTGGGGGAGAGACTGAAGCTTTCTTT. The chain has TRBV20-1 and TRBJ1-1, with a weak D call TRBD1 (5 bases). V lost 6 bases to trimming and J lost 5 bases, with 19 bases between them. CDR1 DFQATT and CDR2 SNEGSKA come from the germline V gene (reference sequence). The CDR3 contains 14 residues.

This clonotype has a count of ten or more. The chain employs TRBV4-2 and TRBJ2-2; 12 bases match TRBD2. CDR3 size: 17 residues. Trimming cost V 2 bases and J 10 bases; bases outside gene matches: 11. Germline loops: CDR1 LGHNA, CDR2 YNFKEQ. The CDR3 protein is CASSQTPRTSGIEELFF. The CDR3 DNA reads TGTGCCAGCAGCCAAACACCTCGGACTAGCGGGATTGAGGAGCTGTTTTTT.

Regarding this clonotype: Here the CDR3 omits its conserved ending phenylalanine or tryptophan, so a read error is the likely source. CDR3 nucleotide sequence: TGTGCCAGCAGCCCTGGGACAGGGTTAGCCAAAAACATTCAGTACATC. This codes for CASSPGTGLAKNIQYI. V is TRBV7-2 and J is TRBJ2-4; 9 nucleotides match TRBD1. V lost 5 bases to trimming and J lost 0 bases; unmatched junction nucleotides: 5. Germline CDR1 and CDR2: SGHTA and FQGNSA. The CDR3 spans 16 residues.

This clonotype was counted only a few times. The chain recombines TRBV13 with TRBJ2-4; maybe TRBD2 (6 bases). This CDR3 contains 17 residues. The germline V gene has CDR1 PRHDT and CDR2 FYEKMQ (reference sequence). Trimming pared 1 base from V and 2 bases from J, leaving 15 bases between. The CDR3 loop reads CASSLALEGGTKNIQYF. CDR3 in DNA: TGTGCCAGCAGCTTAGCCCTAGAAGGAGGGACCAAAAACATTCAGTACTTC.

This clonotype was observed a few times. For the CDR3, the DNA is TGTGCCAGCAGTTCCGTGTTCGAGCAGTACTTC. This gives the protein CASSSVFEQYF. The chain carries TRBV28 and TRBJ2-7, with D uncertain. Trimming removed 4 bases at V and 6 bases at J, with 7 bases between. This CDR3 comprises 11 residues. Germline values: CDR1 MDHEN, CDR2 SYDVKM.